A single sample gave rise to the 30 T cell receptor beta chains below, sequenced in a study of T cells and Merkel cell carcinoma outcomes. The data were produced by immunoSEQ multiplex PCR, yet TCRdb's version contains in-frame clones alone and is incomplete. The table records some 14,000 clones, about nine tenths of them present only once. Sequenced: tumor tissue from Merkel cell carcinoma. The source of these receptors is a human donor with Merkel cell carcinoma.

The chain carries TRBV18 and TRBJ2-2, with a weak D call TRBD2 (8 bases). The CDR3 totals 18 residues. Per germline, CDR1 KGHSH and CDR2 LQKENI. V lost 2 bases, J lost 1 base, and 17 bases lay in between. The CDR3 sequence: CASSPGLGRGQNTGELFF. The CDR3 DNA reads as TGTGCCAGCTCACCAGGACTCGGGAGGGGGCAGAACACCGGGGAGCTGTTTTTT. The full variable domain, with the rest looked up from reference TRBV18 and TRBJ2-2, is NAGVMQNPRHLVRRRGQEARLRCSPMKGHSHVYWYRQLPEEGLKFMVYLQKENIIDESGMPKERFSAEFPKEGPSILRIQQVVRGDSAAYFCASSPGLGRGQNTGELFFGEGSRLTVL.

This CDR3 is CASRQSGETQYF. The CDR3 DNA reads as TGTGCCAGCAGGCAGTCAGGGGAGACCCAGTACTTC. V is TRBV6-1 and J is TRBJ2-5; tentatively, D is TRBD1 (5 bases). Deletions cut 6 bases from V and 5 bases from J, with 10 bases between. Germline CDR1 reads MNHNS; CDR2 reads SASEGT. The CDR3 contains 12 residues.

The chain joins TRBV5-1 to TRBJ2-7; tentatively, D is TRBD2 (6 bases). CDR3 length equals 14 residues. The ends were cut back, 4 bases at V and 1 base at J, with 12 bases in the middle. From germline, CDR1 is SGHRS and CDR2 YFSETQ. CDR3 sequence reads: CASSPVGGSYEQYF. CDR3 DNA: TGCGCCAGCAGCCCCGTTGGGGGGTCCTACGAGCAGTACTTC.

CDR3 residues: CASSLGQGVYGYTF. DNA for the CDR3: TGTGCCAGCAGCTTGGGACAGGGGGTCTATGGCTACACCTTC. The chain joins TRBV7-2 to TRBJ1-2; 11 bases line up with TRBD1. Germline CDR1 SGHTA, CDR2 FQGNSA. This CDR3 has 14 amino acids. The trim removed 3 bases at V and 4 bases at J, leaving 1 base unmatched.

The chain recombines TRBV29-1 with TRBJ2-1; D remains ambiguous. V lost 7 bases, J lost 5 bases, and 12 bases lay in between. Germline CDR1 SQVTM, CDR2 ANQGSEA. The CDR3 contains 12 residues. CDR3 in amino acids: CSELGQNNEQFF. CDR3 sequence (DNA): TGCAGCGAACTGGGTCAGAACAATGAGCAGTTCTTC.

Only one count was recorded for this clone. The chain combines TRBV7-9 with TRBJ1-5; D is uncertain. The CDR3 extends over 16 amino acids. V shed 1 base and J shed 4 bases, with 14 bases lying between them. Germline-derived CDR1 and CDR2 are SEHNR and FQNEAQ (reference sequence). The CDR3 here is CASSLGWSARNQPQHF. The CDR3 DNA is TGTGCCAGCAGCTTAGGGTGGTCGGCCCGGAATCAGCCCCAGCATTTT.

V is TRBV9 and J is TRBJ2-5; 11 bases agree with TRBD1. The CDR3 sequence is 16 residues long. With V trimmed by 5 bases and J by 1 base, 7 bases remained unmatched. Germline lookup yields CDR1 SGDLS and CDR2 YYNGEE. Written as DNA, the CDR3 is TGTGCCAGCAGTATTTCCGGGACAGGGGGCCAAGAGACCCAGTACTTC. This codes for CASSISGTGGQETQYF.

CDR3 protein: CASSLDSSRNTEAFF. The CDR3 DNA sequence: TGTGCCAGCAGTTTGGACTCCTCACGTAACACTGAAGCTTTCTTT. The chain employs TRBV28 and TRBJ1-1; the D is unclear. The V end was cut by 3 bases, the J end by 2 bases, with 13 bases between. The CDR3 loop spans 15 amino acids. Looked up from germline, CDR1 is MDHEN and CDR2 is SYDVKM.

Only one count was recorded for this clone. This chain connects TRBV4-1 to TRBJ2-5, with 8 bases lining up with TRBD2. This CDR3 comprises 16 residues. J lost 5 bases, V lost 4 bases, and 12 bases had no gene match. Germline V gene data show CDR1 as MGHRA and CDR2 as YSYEKL. CDR3 in DNA: TGCGCCAGCAGCCCCCACTTGACTAGCGCTCAGGAGACCCAGTACTTC. This sequence encodes CASSPHLTSAQETQYF.

As DNA, the CDR3 is TGTGCCAGTAGTTTTATCGGGACAAGACGGGAAAAACTGTTTTTT. Protein product: CASSFIGTRREKLFF. The rearrangement links TRBV19 to TRBJ1-4; TRBD1 might be the D (6 bases). Germline V CDR1 and CDR2: LNHDA, SQIVND (reference sequence). The V end lost 5 bases, the J end lost 8 bases, and 18 bases lay between the germline ends. The CDR3 loop spans 15 amino acids.

CDR3 region: CATTRDTNEKLFF. The CDR3 DNA follows: TGTGCCACGACAAGGGACACTAATGAAAAACTGTTTTTT. The chain combines TRBV2 with TRBJ1-4; perhaps TRBD1 as D (5 bases). The V and J ends lost 10 bases and 2 bases respectively, with 11 bases between them. The V gene's germline CDR1 is SNHLY and CDR2 FYNNEI. The CDR3 covers 13 residues. Complete variable domain (other parts from reference TRBV2 and TRBJ1-4): EPEVTQTPSHQVTQMGQEVILRCVPISNHLYFYWYRQILGQKVEFLVSFYNNEISEKSEIFDDQFSVERPDGSNFTLKIRSTKLEDSAMYFCATTRDTNEKLFFGSGTQLSVL.

Notes on this clone: Given a much more abundant clone one base away, this may be a read error. This CDR3 is also generated by other DNA sequences in the sample. The J gene is TRBJ1-5, the V gene TRBV13; D might be TRBD1 (5 bases). The CDR3 runs 15 residues. The germline CDR1 and CDR2 sequences are PRHDT and FYEKMQ (reference sequence). The V gene lost 0 bases and the J gene lost 7 bases, with 13 bases spanning the gap. Here the CDR3 DNA reads TGTGCCAGCAGCTTAGGGGGGCTAGGAAACCAGCCCCAGCATTTT. This encodes CASSLGGLGNQPQHF.

The J gene is TRBJ2-1, the V gene TRBV6-5, with D tentatively TRBD1 (5 bases). Germline V gene lookup returns CDR1 MNHEY and CDR2 SVGAGI. V dropped 1 base and J dropped 0 bases, with 7 bases sitting between them. CDR3 length: 15 amino acids. The CDR3 loop is CASSYWGPSYNEQFF. CDR3 nucleotides: TGTGCCAGCAGTTACTGGGGCCCCTCCTACAATGAGCAGTTCTTC.

The CDR3 bases are TGTGCCAGCAGCTTAACCGGCCAATCCACTGAAGCTTTCTTT. Its translation: CASSLTGQSTEAFF. The V and J genes are TRBV7-3 and TRBJ1-1; D gene ambiguous. Trimming removed 0 bases at V and 4 bases at J, with 9 bases between. CDR3 length: 14 residues. In germline, CDR1 is SGHTA, CDR2 FQGTGA.

The J gene is TRBJ1-2, the V gene TRBV28; D gene uncertain. CDR3 length: 12 residues. Trimming took 5 bases from V and 3 from J, leaving 7 bases between them. Germline CDR1 and CDR2: MDHEN and SYDVKM. In nucleotides, the CDR3 is TGTGCCAGCAGTGGGCTTTACTATGGCTACACCTTC. It is translated as CASSGLYYGYTF.

The V call is TRBV9, the J call TRBJ2-7; D is perhaps TRBD1 (6 bases). The ends were cut back, 0 bases at V and 6 bases at J, with 10 bases in the middle. Germline V gives CDR1 SGDLS, CDR2 YYNGEE. The CDR3 spans 13 residues. CDR3 region: CASSVVLGGEQYF. CDR3 DNA: TGTGCCAGCAGCGTAGTTTTAGGGGGCGAGCAGTACTTC.

This clone occurred once. The chain carries TRBV30 and TRBJ2-6, with D unresolved. V lost 7 bases and J lost 2, with 12 bases in between. CDR3 length: 14 amino acids. Germline CDR1 GTSNPN, CDR2 SVGIG (reference sequence). This chain's CDR3 is CAFIRTAGANVLTF. The CDR3 nucleotides read TGTGCCTTTATTAGAACCGCTGGGGCCAACGTCCTGACTTTC.

This clone was found once. The V gene is TRBV10-3, the J gene TRBJ1-2, with D perhaps matching TRBD1 (5 bases). V lost 7 bases to trimming and J lost 2 bases, with 11 bases between them. The germline gives CDR1 ENHRY, CDR2 SYGVKD. This CDR3 has 13 amino acids. The CDR3 loop reads CAITGTVNYGYTF. CDR3 sequence (DNA): TGTGCCATCACCGGGACGGTCAACTATGGCTACACCTTC.

This clone appeared a few times. The genes are TRBV5-6 and TRBJ2-5, with 14 nucleotides matching TRBD2. Germline lookup yields CDR1 SGHDT and CDR2 YYEEEE. V gave up 2 bases and J gave up 7 bases; unmatched junction bases: 13. The CDR3 loop spans 18 amino acids. CDR3 amino acids: CASSFGTSGRRRGWTQYF. CDR3 bases: TGTGCCAGCAGCTTCGGGACTAGCGGGAGAAGGAGGGGATGGACCCAGTACTTC.

Turning to this clone: Germline is not matched at one junction end, which may reflect a read error. Distinct nucleotide sequences in the sample also encode this CDR3. The chain carries TRBV5-1 and TRBJ2-5; D is possibly TRBD1 or TRBD2 (6 bases each). CDR1 and CDR2 (germline): SGHRS, YFSETQ. This CDR3 spans 14 amino acids. The chain's CDR3 is CASSLAGGGKTQYF. CDR3 nucleotide sequence: TGCGCCAGCAGCTTGGCCGGGGGCGGGAAGACCCAATACTTC.

This chain links TRBV7-8 with TRBJ2-1; 9 positions agree with TRBD2. Germline values: CDR1 SGHVS, CDR2 FQNEAQ. The trim removed 5 bases at V and 4 bases at J, leaving 6 bases unmatched. This CDR3 has 15 residues. The CDR3 loop reads CASSPRSGRYNEQFF. The CDR3 DNA follows: TGTGCCAGCAGCCCGCGGAGCGGGAGGTACAATGAGCAGTTCTTC.

This chain links TRBV30 with TRBJ1-4, with 8 bases that match TRBD1. This CDR3 contains 14 residues. The V and J ends lost 2 bases and 6 bases, in that order; junction bases with no gene match: 5. Germline V lookup: CDR1 GTSNPN, CDR2 SVGIG (reference sequence). The CDR3 region is CAWSRQGLHEKLFF. The CDR3 DNA is TGTGCCTGGAGTAGACAGGGGTTACATGAAAAACTGTTTTTT.

V usage is TRBV5-1 and J usage is TRBJ2-2; possibly TRBD1 for D (7 bases). The V gene lost 2 bases and the J gene lost 7 bases, with 18 bases spanning the gap. This CDR3 contains 16 residues. CDR1 and CDR2 from the germline V gene are SGHRS and YFSETQ. The CDR3 DNA is TGCGCCAGCAGCTTAGGAGGGGGCTTAGGACACGGGGAGCTGTTTTTT. Amino acid sequence: CASSLGGGLGHGELFF.

This clone has just one count. An end of the junction does not agree with germline; a read error may underlie this. The V gene is TRBV10-3, the J gene TRBJ1-6; the D is unclear. The CDR3 is 14 residues long. Germline CDR1 and CDR2: ENHRY and SYGVKD. The CDR3 DNA is TGTGCTATCAGTTTAGGGCAGGATAATTCACCCCTCCACTTT. Encoded protein: CAISLGQDNSPLHF.

This clone occurred once. The chain combines TRBV19 with TRBJ1-5; D is unclear. From germline, CDR1 is LNHDA and CDR2 SQIVND (reference sequence). Trimming removed 5 bases from V and 0 bases from J, with 11 bases in between. The CDR3 has 15 residues. For the CDR3, the DNA is TGTGCCAGTAGTCCCGGGAGGGTTAGCAATCAGCCCCAGCATTTT. Protein product: CASSPGRVSNQPQHF.

The CDR3 DNA reads as TGTGCCAGCAGCTTGGGACTAGCGGGATACAAGCAGTACTTC. Protein: CASSLGLAGYKQYF. The rearrangement links TRBV5-6 to TRBJ2-7; 11 nucleotides line up with TRBD2. The CDR3 is made up of 14 amino acids. From germline, CDR1 is SGHDT and CDR2 YYEEEE. The V gene end was trimmed by 0 bases and the J gene end by 8 bases; junction bases not matched to a gene: 4.

This chain uses TRBV7-2 with TRBJ2-2, with 8 bases fitting TRBD1. The CDR3 has 15 residues. Germline values: CDR1 SGHTA, CDR2 FQGNSA. Trimming took 2 bases from V and 2 from J; bases not matched to a gene: 1. Here the CDR3 DNA reads TGTGCCAGCAGCTTACAGGGGGCAAACACCGGGGAGCTGTTTTTT. Encoded protein: CASSLQGANTGELFF.

The V gene is TRBV6-1, the J gene TRBJ1-5, with D perhaps TRBD1 (5 bases). Trimming cost V 7 bases and J 0 bases, with 13 bases left between them. The germline V gene encodes CDR1 MNHNS and CDR2 SASEGT. The CDR3 totals 15 residues. The CDR3 loop reads CASKDSPYSNQPQHF. CDR3 bases: TGTGCCAGCAAAGACAGCCCATATAGCAATCAGCCCCAGCATTTT.

The chain carries TRBV5-4 and TRBJ2-1; TRBD2 matches 10 bases. In germline, CDR1 is SGHNT, CDR2 YYREEE (reference sequence). V trimming: 4 bases; J trimming: 10 bases; junction bases outside the gene matches: 5. CDR3 length: 13 residues. CDR3 nucleotides: TGTGCCAGCAGCCCCCTAGCGGGAGTAGAGCAGTTCTTC. This codes for CASSPLAGVEQFF.

The rearrangement links TRBV6-5 to TRBJ2-4, with 8 bases matching TRBD1. Germline trimming cut 6 bases from V and 6 bases from J; bases unmatched to any gene: 7. The CDR3 is 14 residues long. Germline V lookup: CDR1 MNHEY, CDR2 SVGAGI. CDR3 nucleotides: TGTGCCAGCAGAGTACAGGGGGTTCCAAACATTCAGTACTTC. Its translation is CASRVQGVPNIQYF.